These 3 T cell receptor beta chains came from one sample sequenced in a study of blood T cell repertoires in COVID-19. TCRdb's copy holds only in-frame clones and misses some; the assay was immunoSEQ multiplex PCR. The sample has roughly 200,000 clones, about 87% seen once; the top ten hold 0.85% to 0.95%. The sample comprised peripheral blood. The receptors stem from a woman aged 18 to 35 who had recovered from COVID-19.

The V gene is TRBV5-4, the J gene TRBJ2-2, with 12 bases lining up with TRBD2. Trimming removed 4 bases from V and 2 bases from J; junction bases left unmatched: 6. The CDR3 has 17 amino acids. In germline, CDR1 is SGHNT, CDR2 YYREEE (reference sequence). The CDR3 protein is CASSAGLAGHNTGELFF. CDR3 DNA sequence: TGTGCCAGCAGCGCCGGACTAGCGGGGCACAACACCGGGGAGCTGTTTTTT.

V is TRBV19 and J is TRBJ1-1, with D tentatively TRBD1 (6 bases). From germline, CDR1 is LNHDA and CDR2 SQIVND (reference sequence). V lost 3 bases to trimming and J lost 0 bases, with 11 bases between them. This CDR3 is 15 amino acids long. For the CDR3, the DNA is TGTGCCAGTAGTATGACAGGTTTTGTGAACACTGAAGCTTTCTTT. It encodes CASSMTGFVNTEAFF.

This chain connects TRBV7-3 to TRBJ2-5; weak D call: TRBD2 (5 bases). CDR1 is SGHTA and CDR2 is FQGTGA in the germline V gene. The germline V and J ends were trimmed by 3 bases and 4 bases, with 9 bases remaining between them. The CDR3 totals 13 residues. Here the CDR3 reads CASSLVRGETQYF. The CDR3 DNA reads TGTGCCAGCAGCTTGGTTCGGGGAGAGACCCAGTACTTC.